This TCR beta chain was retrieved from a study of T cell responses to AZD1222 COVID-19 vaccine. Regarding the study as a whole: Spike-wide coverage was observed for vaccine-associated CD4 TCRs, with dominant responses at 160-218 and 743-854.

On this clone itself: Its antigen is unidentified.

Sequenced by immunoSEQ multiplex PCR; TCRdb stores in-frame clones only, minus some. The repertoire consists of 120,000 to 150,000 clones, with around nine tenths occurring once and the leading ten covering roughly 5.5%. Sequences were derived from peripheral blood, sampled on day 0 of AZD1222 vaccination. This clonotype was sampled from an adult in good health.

Written as DNA, the CDR3 is TGTGCCAGCAGTTGGAACCCGGGACAGGGGGCTGCGAACACTGAAGCTTTCTTT. Amino acid sequence: CASSWNPGQGAANTEAFF. This chain connects TRBV6-2 or TRBV6-3 to TRBJ1-1, with 12 bases fitting TRBD1. Losses at the gene ends were 4 bases for V and 1 base for J; bases not matched to a gene: 10. CDR1 MNHEY and CDR2 SVGEGT come from the germline V gene. The CDR3 contains 18 residues.